This TCR beta chain emerged from a study of cytomegalovirus exposure and HLA in healthy donors. As for the study in general: Early release data held some 80 million unique TCRs from HLA-typed donors. Study-wide results and caveats: Exclusion as indistinguishable affected some V segments, including TRBV6-2 and TRBV6-3. Within the data, a cluster of highly shared sequence variants was likely a sequencing artifact.

Vbeta (60) and Jbeta (13) primers were used in the PCR. Repertoires were generated with immunoSEQ multiplex PCR, while TCRdb's copy carries only in-frame clones and drops some. This table holds 99,000 or so clones, roughly an eighth found once. This CDR3 is 16 amino acids long. The ends were cut back, 0 bases at V and 2 bases at J, with 15 bases in the middle. Germline V lookup: CDR1 SGDLS, CDR2 YYNGEE. On this clone: The antigen is unknown.

The receptor comes from a man aged 40-50 years in good health and CMV-seropositive. The chain has TRBV9 and TRBJ2-7, with D maybe TRBD2 (5 bases). The sample comprised PBMCs. CDR3: CASSVDPTRSTYEQYF. The CDR3 DNA follows: TGTGCCAGCAGCGTAGACCCAACTAGGAGTACCTACGAGCAGTACTTC. Using reference TRBV9 and TRBJ2-7 for the parts outside the CDR3, the full variable domain is DSGVTQTPKHLITATGQRVTLRCSPRSGDLSVYWYQQSLDQGLQFLIQYYNGEERAKGNILERFSAQQFPDLHSELNLSSLELGDSALYFCASSVDPTRSTYEQYFGPGTRLTVT.